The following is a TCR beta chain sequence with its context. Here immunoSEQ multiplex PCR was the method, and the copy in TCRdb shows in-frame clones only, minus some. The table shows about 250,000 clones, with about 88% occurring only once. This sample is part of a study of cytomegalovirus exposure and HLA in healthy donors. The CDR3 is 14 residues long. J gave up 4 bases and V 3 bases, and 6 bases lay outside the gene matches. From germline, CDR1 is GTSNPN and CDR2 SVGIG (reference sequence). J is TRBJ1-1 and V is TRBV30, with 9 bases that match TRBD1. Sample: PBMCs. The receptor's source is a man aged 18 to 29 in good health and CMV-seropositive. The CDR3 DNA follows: TGTGCCTGGAGCGGACAGGGGAGGAGCACTGAAGCTTTCTTT. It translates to CAWSGQGRSTEAFF.